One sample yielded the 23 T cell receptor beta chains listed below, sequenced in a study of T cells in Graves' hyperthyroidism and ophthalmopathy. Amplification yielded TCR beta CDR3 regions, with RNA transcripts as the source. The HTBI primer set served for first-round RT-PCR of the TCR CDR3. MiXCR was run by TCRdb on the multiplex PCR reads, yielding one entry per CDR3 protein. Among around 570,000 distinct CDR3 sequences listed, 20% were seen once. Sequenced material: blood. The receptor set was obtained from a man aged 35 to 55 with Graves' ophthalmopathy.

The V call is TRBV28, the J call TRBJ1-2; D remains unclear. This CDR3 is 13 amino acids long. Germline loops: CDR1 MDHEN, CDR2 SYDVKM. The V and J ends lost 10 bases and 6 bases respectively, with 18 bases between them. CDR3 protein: CATVGPGLDGYTF. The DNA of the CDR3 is TGTGCCACAGTAGGACCGGGGTTGGATGGCTACACCTTC.

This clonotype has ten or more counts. Here the CDR3 DNA reads TGTGCCAGCAGCCGGGGACTGTACTACGAGCAGTACTTC. Its translation: CASSRGLYYEQYF. The chain is built from TRBV3-1 and TRBJ2-7; D may be TRBD2 (6 bases). Trimming pared 4 bases from V and 3 bases from J, leaving 10 bases between. CDR1 and CDR2 (germline): LGHDT, YNNKEL (reference sequence). CDR3 length: 13 amino acids.

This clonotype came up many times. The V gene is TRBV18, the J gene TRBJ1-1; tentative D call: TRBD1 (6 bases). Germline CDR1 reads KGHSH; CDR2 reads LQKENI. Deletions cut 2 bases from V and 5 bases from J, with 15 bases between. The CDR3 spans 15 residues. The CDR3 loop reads CASSPMSGGTTEAFF. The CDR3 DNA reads TGTGCCAGCTCACCAATGAGTGGGGGCACGACTGAAGCTTTCTTT.

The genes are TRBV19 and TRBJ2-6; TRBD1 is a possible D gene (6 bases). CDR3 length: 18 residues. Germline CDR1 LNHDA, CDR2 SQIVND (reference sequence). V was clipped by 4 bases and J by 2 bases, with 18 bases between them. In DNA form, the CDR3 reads TGTGCCAGTAGTAAAGGACGGGCCAGGGGCACTGGGGCCAACGTCCTGACTTTC. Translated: CASSKGRARGTGANVLTF.

The CDR3 here is CASSVSGRASDTQYF. DNA for the CDR3: TGTGCCAGCAGCGTCAGCGGGAGGGCCTCGGATACGCAGTATTTT. The chain joins TRBV9 to TRBJ2-3; TRBD2 agrees at 10 bases. This CDR3 spans 15 amino acids. The V and J ends lost 2 bases and 6 bases, in that order; junction bases with no gene match: 6. Germline V gives CDR1 SGDLS, CDR2 YYNGEE.

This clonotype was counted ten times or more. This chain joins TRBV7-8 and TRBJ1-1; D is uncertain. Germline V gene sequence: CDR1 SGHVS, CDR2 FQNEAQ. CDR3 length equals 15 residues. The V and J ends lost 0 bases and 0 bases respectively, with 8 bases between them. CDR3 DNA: TGTGCCAGCAGCTTAGCGCGGCAGTTGAACACTGAAGCTTTCTTT. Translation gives CASSLARQLNTEAFF.

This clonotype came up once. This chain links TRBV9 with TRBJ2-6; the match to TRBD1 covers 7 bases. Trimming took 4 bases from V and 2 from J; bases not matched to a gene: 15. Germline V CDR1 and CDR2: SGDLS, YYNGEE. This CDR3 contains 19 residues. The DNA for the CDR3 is TGTGCCAGCAGCCTAAACCGGGACAGTTCAGAAGCTGGGGCCAACGTCCTGACTTTC. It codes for CASSLNRDSSEAGANVLTF.

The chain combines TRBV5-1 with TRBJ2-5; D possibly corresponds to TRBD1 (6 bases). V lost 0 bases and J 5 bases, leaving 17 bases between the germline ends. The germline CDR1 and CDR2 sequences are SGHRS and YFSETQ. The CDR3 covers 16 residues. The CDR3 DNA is TGCGCCAGCAGCTTGGCTAGGACAGCCCAAGGGGAGACCCAGTACTTC. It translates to CASSLARTAQGETQYF.

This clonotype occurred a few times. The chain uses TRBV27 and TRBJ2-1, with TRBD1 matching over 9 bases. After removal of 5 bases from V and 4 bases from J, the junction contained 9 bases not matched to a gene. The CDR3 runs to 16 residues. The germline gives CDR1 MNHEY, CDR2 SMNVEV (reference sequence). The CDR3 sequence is CASSRQGQGLYNEQFF. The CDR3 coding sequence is TGTGCCAGCAGTCGCCAAGGACAGGGGCTGTACAATGAGCAGTTCTTC.

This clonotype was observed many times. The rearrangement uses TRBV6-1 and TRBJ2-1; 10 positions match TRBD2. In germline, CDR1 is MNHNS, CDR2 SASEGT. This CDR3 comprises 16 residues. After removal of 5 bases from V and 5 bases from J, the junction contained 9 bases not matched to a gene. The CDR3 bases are TGTGCCAGCAGTTCGTTCCTAGCGGGAGCCAACAATGAGCAGTTCTTC. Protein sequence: CASSSFLAGANNEQFF.

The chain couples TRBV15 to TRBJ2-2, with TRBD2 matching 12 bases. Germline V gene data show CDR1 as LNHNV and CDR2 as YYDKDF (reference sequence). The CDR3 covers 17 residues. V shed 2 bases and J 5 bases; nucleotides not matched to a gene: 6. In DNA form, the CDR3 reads TGTGCCACCAGCAGAACACTAGCGGGAGGCAGGACCGGGGAGCTGTTTTTT. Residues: CATSRTLAGGRTGELFF.

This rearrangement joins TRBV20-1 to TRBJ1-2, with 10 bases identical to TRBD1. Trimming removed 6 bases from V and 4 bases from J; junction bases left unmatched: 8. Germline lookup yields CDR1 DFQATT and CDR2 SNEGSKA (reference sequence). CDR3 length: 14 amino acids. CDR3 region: CSATLTGGGYGYTF. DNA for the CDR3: TGCAGTGCCACTCTGACAGGGGGCGGCTATGGCTACACCTTC.

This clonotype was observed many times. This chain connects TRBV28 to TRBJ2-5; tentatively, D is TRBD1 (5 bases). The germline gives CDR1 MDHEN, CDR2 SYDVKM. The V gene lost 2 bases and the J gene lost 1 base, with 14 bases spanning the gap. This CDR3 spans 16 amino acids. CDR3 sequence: CASSLPTGNVQETQYF. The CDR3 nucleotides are TGTGCCAGCAGTTTACCCACAGGCAACGTCCAAGAGACCCAGTACTTC.

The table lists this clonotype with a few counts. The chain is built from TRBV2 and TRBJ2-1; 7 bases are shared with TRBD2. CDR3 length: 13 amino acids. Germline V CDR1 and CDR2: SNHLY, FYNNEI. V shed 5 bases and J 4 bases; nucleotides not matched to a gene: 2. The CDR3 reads CASSWGLYNEQFF. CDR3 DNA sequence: TGTGCCAGCAGTTGGGGACTATACAATGAGCAGTTCTTC.

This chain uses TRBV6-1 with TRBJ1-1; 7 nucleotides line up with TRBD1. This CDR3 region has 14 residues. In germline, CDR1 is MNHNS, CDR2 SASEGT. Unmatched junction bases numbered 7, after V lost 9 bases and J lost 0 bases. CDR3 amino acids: CASKGAGLNTEAFF. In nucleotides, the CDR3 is TGTGCCAGTAAGGGGGCAGGGCTGAACACTGAAGCTTTCTTT.

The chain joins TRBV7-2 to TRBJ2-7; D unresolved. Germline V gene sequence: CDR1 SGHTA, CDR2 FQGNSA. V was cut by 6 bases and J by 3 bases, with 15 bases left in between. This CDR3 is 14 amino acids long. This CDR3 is CASRSTGTVYEQYF. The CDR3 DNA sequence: TGTGCCAGCAGGTCCACCGGTACAGTCTACGAGCAGTACTTC.

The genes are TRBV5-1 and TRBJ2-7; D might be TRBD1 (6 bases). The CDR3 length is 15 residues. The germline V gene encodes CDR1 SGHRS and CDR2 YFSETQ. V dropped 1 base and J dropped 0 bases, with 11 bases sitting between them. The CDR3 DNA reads TGCGCCAGCAGCTTGCGGACAGCCGGCTCCTACGAGCAGTACTTC. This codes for CASSLRTAGSYEQYF.

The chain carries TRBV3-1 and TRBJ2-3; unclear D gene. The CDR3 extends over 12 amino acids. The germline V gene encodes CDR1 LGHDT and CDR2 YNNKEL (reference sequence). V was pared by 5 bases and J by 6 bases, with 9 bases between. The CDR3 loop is CASSSQLDTQYF. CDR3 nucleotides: TGTGCCAGCAGCTCTCAACTGGATACGCAGTATTTT.

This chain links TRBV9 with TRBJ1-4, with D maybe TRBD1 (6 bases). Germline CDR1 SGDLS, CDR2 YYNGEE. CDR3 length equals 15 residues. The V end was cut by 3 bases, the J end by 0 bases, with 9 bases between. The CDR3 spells CASSAGDATNEKLFF. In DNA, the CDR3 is TGTGCCAGCAGCGCAGGGGACGCAACTAATGAAAAACTGTTTTTT.

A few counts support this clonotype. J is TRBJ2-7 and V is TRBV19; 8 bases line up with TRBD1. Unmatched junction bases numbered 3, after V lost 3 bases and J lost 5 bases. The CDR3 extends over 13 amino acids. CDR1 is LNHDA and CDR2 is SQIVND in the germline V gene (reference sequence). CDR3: CASSISGGNEQYF. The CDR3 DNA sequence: TGTGCCAGTAGTATCTCAGGGGGCAACGAGCAGTACTTC.

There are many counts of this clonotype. This CDR3 reads CASSPTGSAFDEQYF. The DNA for the CDR3 is TGTGCCAGCAGCCCTACAGGGAGCGCCTTCGACGAGCAGTACTTC. The chain joins TRBV13 to TRBJ2-7, with D perhaps matching TRBD1 (6 bases). CDR1 and CDR2 (germline): PRHDT, FYEKMQ (reference sequence). There are 15 residues in the CDR3. V gave up 5 bases and J gave up 5 bases, with 19 bases separating them.

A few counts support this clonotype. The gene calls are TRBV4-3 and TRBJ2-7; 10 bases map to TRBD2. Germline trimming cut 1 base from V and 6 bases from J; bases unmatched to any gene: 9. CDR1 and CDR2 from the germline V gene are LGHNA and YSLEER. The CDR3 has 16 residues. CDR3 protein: CASSQVRRLAGAEQYF. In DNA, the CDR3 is TGCGCCAGCAGCCAAGTACGACGACTAGCGGGCGCCGAGCAGTACTTC.

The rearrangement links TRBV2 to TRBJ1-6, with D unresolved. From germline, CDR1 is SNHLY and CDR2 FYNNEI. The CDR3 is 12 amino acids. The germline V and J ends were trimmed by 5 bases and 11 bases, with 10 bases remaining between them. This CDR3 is CASSLIPPPLHF. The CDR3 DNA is TGTGCCAGCAGTTTAATCCCTCCACCCCTCCACTTT.